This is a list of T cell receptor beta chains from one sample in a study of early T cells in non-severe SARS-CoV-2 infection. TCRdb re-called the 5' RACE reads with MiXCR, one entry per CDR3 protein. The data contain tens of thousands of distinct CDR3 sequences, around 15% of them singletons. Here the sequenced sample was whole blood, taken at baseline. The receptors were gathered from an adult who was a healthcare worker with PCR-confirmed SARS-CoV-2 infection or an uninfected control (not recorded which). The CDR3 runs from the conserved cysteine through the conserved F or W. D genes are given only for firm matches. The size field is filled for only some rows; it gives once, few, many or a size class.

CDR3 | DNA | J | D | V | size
CASSSPYRGHQPQHF | TGTGCCAGTAGCAGTCCCTACAGGGGGCATCAGCCCCAGCATTTT | TRBJ1-5 | TRBD1 | TRBV19 | NA
CSVPGGGTVTDTQYF | TGCAGCGTACCCGGTGGGGGGACAGTGACAGATACGCAGTATTTT | TRBJ2-3 | NA | TRBV29-1 | many
CASSQSGADTQYF | TGCGCCAGCAGCCAGAGTGGGGCGGATACGCAGTATTTT | TRBJ2-3 | NA | TRBV5-1 | NA
CASSEYASNQPQHF | TGTGCCAGCAGTGAATATGCAAGCAATCAGCCCCAGCATTTT | TRBJ1-5 | NA | TRBV25-1 | few
CASSVGGFSTDTQYF | TGTGCCAGCAGCGTAGGTGGCTTTAGCACAGATACGCAGTATTTT | TRBJ2-3 | NA | TRBV9 | few
CASSPHQPLNTEAFF | TGTGCCAGCAGCCCCCATCAACCGTTGAACACTGAAGCTTTCTTT | TRBJ1-1 | NA | TRBV6-6 | few
CSARDTTGQETQYF | TGCAGTGCTAGAGACACTACGGGCCAAGAGACCCAGTACTTC | TRBJ2-5 | NA | TRBV20-1 | NA
CASSLADPIRNTGELFF | TGCGCCAGCAGCTTGGCCGACCCGATCCGAAACACCGGGGAGCTGTTTTTT | TRBJ2-2 | NA | TRBV5-1 | NA
CSVALGGPPDTQYF | TGCAGCGTCGCGCTTGGGGGCCCTCCAGATACGCAGTATTTT | TRBJ2-3 | NA | TRBV29-1 | few
CASSQELAALREQYF | TGTGCCAGCAGCCAAGAACTAGCGGCATTACGGGAGCAGTACTTC | TRBJ2-7 | TRBD2 | TRBV4-2 | NA
CSAQSPGLSNEQFF | TGCAGTGCCCAGAGCCCTGGACTCTCCAATGAGCAGTTCTTC | TRBJ2-1 | NA | TRBV20-1 | NA
CASSSRGNIQYF | TGTGCCAGCAGTTCCAGGGGAAACATTCAGTACTTC | TRBJ2-4 | NA | TRBV2 | many
CASSSKGASGGQVLFATQYF | TGTGCCAGCAGCTCCAAGGGTGCATCCGGGGGACAGGTTTTATTCGCTACGCAGTATTTT | TRBJ2-3 | TRBD1 | TRBV4-2 | few
CSAPSDREDGYTF | TGCAGTGCTCCTTCGGACAGGGAAGATGGCTACACCTTC | TRBJ1-2 | TRBD1 | TRBV20-1 | many
CATSWGTGKNEKLFF | TGTGCCACCAGCTGGGGGACAGGGAAAAATGAAAAACTGTTTTTT | TRBJ1-4 | TRBD1 | TRBV15 | few
CATSGGDTQYF | TGTGCCACAAGCGGTGGGGATACGCAGTATTTT | TRBJ2-3 | NA | TRBV6-2/TRBV6-3 | NA
CASAGADRPNYGYTF | TGTGCCAGCGCGGGGGCCGACAGGCCTAACTATGGCTACACCTTC | TRBJ1-2 | NA | TRBV9 | NA
CASNPGGSYNEQFF | TGTGCCAGCAATCCAGGGGGCTCCTACAATGAGCAGTTCTTC | TRBJ2-1 | TRBD1 | TRBV28 | NA
CASSLIGVRVTDTQYF | TGTGCCAGCAGTTTAATTGGGGTTAGGGTCACAGATACGCAGTATTTT | TRBJ2-3 | NA | TRBV27 | NA
CSALLTSGTTLETQYF | TGCAGTGCTCTACTGACTAGCGGGACCACTCTTGAGACCCAGTACTTC | TRBJ2-5 | TRBD2 | TRBV20-1 | few
CASSPSNTEAFF | TGTGCCAGCAGCCCAAGTAACACTGAAGCTTTCTTT | TRBJ1-1 | NA | TRBV12-3/TRBV12-4 | NA
CASSQISGPQHF | TGCGCCAGCAGCCAGATCTCCGGGCCCCAGCATTTT | TRBJ1-5 | NA | TRBV4-1 | few
CASSLGENTQYF | TGCGCCAGCAGCTTGGGAGAAAACACGCAGTATTTT | TRBJ2-3 | NA | TRBV5-1 | few
CASSLEGGRNTGELFF | TGCGCCAGCAGCTTGGAGGGGGGCCGGAACACCGGGGAGCTGTTTTTT | TRBJ2-2 | NA | TRBV5-1 | few
CASNVPGTELVTGELFF | TGTGCCAGCAATGTACCCGGGACAGAACTCGTCACCGGGGAGCTGTTTTTT | TRBJ2-2 | TRBD1 | TRBV28 | many
CASSSSGALNEQFF | TGTGCCAGCAGCTCCAGCGGAGCTTTAAATGAGCAGTTCTTC | TRBJ2-1 | NA | TRBV11-1 | many
CASSSTTEAFF | TGCGCCAGCAGCTCTACCACTGAAGCTTTCTTT | TRBJ1-1 | NA | TRBV5-1 | many
CASSHTSGRGEQYF | TGTGCCAGCAGTCATACTAGCGGGAGAGGCGAGCAGTACTTC | TRBJ2-7 | TRBD2 | TRBV6-6 | few
CASSRLAGERRGTGELFF | TGTGCCAGCAGCCGGTTAGCGGGGGAGCGACGAGGCACCGGGGAGCTGTTTTTT | TRBJ2-2 | TRBD2 | TRBV4-2 | NA
CASSPVVTGELFF | TGTGCCAGCTCACCAGTCGTCACCGGGGAGCTGTTTTTT | TRBJ2-2 | NA | TRBV18 | few
CASSLYGEETQYF | TGTGCCAGCAGCTTGTACGGTGAAGAGACCCAGTACTTC | TRBJ2-5 | NA | TRBV11-2 | NA
CASSLGRTALAKNIQYF | TGTGCCAGCAGCTTAGGGAGGACTGCACTAGCCAAAAACATTCAGTACTTC | TRBJ2-4 | NA | TRBV7-2 | few
CASSRRNQPQHF | TGTGCCAGCAGTCGGAGAAATCAGCCCCAGCATTTT | TRBJ1-5 | NA | TRBV12-3/TRBV12-4 | many
CSASGGQGTDTQYF | TGCAGTGCCAGCGGAGGACAGGGAACAGATACGCAGTATTTT | TRBJ2-3 | TRBD1 | TRBV20-1 | few
CASSIAPPPGPTGELFF | TGTGCCAGTAGTATAGCACCTCCCCCAGGGCCGACCGGGGAGCTGTTTTTT | TRBJ2-2 | NA | TRBV19 | NA
CASSQEGFGSYNEQFF | TGCGCCAGCAGCCAAGAAGGGTTCGGGTCCTACAATGAGCAGTTCTTC | TRBJ2-1 | NA | TRBV4-1 | medium-sized